The sample holds a few counts of the clone carrying this T cell receptor (beta chain). As yet, its antigen is unknown. As for time point: peripheral blood 6 weeks after treatment start. The data were produced by immunoSEQ multiplex PCR, yet TCRdb's version contains in-frame clones alone and is incomplete. The table has around 100,000 clones, around 93% seen once. V was clipped by 6 bases and J by 5 bases, with 14 bases between them. Germline loops: CDR1 SNHLY, CDR2 FYNNEI. This CDR3 has 14 amino acids. The source of the sample is a study of PD-L1 blockade in urothelial cancer. The wider study: The patients had undergone anywhere from 0 to 3 prior chemotherapy regimens. Samples of blood were analyzed 3 weeks (second dose) and 6 weeks after treatment start. Study-level findings and limits: In blood sampled pretreatment, TCR clonality below the median predicted better survival.

J is TRBJ2-1 and V is TRBV2; D is possibly TRBD2 (6 bases). The TCR originated in a man aged 55 to 70 with urothelial cancer. The source was PBMCs, collected around atezolizumab (anti-PD-L1) treatment. Here the CDR3 reads CASRGRSQDNEQFF. CDR3 DNA: TGTGCCAGCAGGGGGAGGTCACAGGACAATGAGCAGTTCTTC.